The rows below give T cell receptor beta chains drawn from one sample of a study of memory CD4+ T cells and cytomegalovirus serostatus. Clones were sequenced by immunoSEQ multiplex PCR, and TCRdb holds only the in-frame ones, with some missing. The sample has tens of thousands of clones, roughly 80% seen once; the top ten hold 0.88%. The sample was memory CD4+ T cells from blood. The receptor source for this set is an adult in good health and CMV-seronegative. The CDR3 runs from the conserved cysteine through the conserved F or W. D genes are given only for firm matches. A row's size may be missing; if present it is once, few, many or a size class.

J gene: TRBJ2-6; CDR3 length: 15; D gene: -; clone size: -; V gene: TRBV28; CDR3 protein: CASSFRGSGANVLTF; CDR3 DNA: TGTGCCAGCAGTTTCAGGGGCTCTGGGGCCAACGTCCTGACTTTC
J gene: TRBJ2-5; CDR3 length: 12; D gene: TRBD2; clone size: -; V gene: TRBV6-6; CDR3 protein: CASSRGGETQYF; CDR3 DNA: TGTGCCAGCAGTCGGGGAGGGGAGACCCAGTACTTC
J gene: TRBJ1-6; CDR3 length: 12; D gene: -; clone size: -; V gene: TRBV9; CDR3 protein: CASSSYNSPLHF; CDR3 DNA: TGTGCCAGCAGCTCCTATAATTCACCCCTCCACTTT
J gene: TRBJ1-5; CDR3 length: 15; D gene: -; clone size: once; V gene: TRBV27; CDR3 protein: CASRIQGGGNQPQHF; CDR3 DNA: TGTGCCAGCAGGATACAGGGTGGGGGCAATCAGCCCCAGCATTTT
J gene: TRBJ2-1; CDR3 length: 14; D gene: -; clone size: -; V gene: TRBV5-1; CDR3 protein: CASSPSSSYNEQFF; CDR3 DNA: TGCGCCAGCAGCCCATCTAGCTCCTACAATGAGCAGTTCTTC
J gene: TRBJ2-2; CDR3 length: 16; D gene: -; clone size: -; V gene: TRBV2; CDR3 protein: CASRSGAAKNTGELFF; CDR3 DNA: TGTGCCAGCAGGTCGGGAGCAGCGAAGAACACCGGGGAGCTGTTTTTT
J gene: TRBJ1-2; CDR3 length: 16; D gene: TRBD1; clone size: -; V gene: TRBV6-5; CDR3 protein: CASSYGTGGANYGYTF; CDR3 DNA: TGTGCCAGCAGTTACGGGACAGGGGGGGCTAACTATGGCTACACCTTC
J gene: TRBJ2-7; CDR3 length: 15; D gene: TRBD2; clone size: -; V gene: TRBV9; CDR3 protein: CASSVGGGGYYEQYF; CDR3 DNA: TGTGCCAGCAGCGTAGGGGGCGGGGGTTACTACGAGCAGTACTTC
J gene: TRBJ1-4; CDR3 length: 19; D gene: TRBD1; clone size: -; V gene: TRBV11-2; CDR3 protein: CASSSAYQMLGQGYEKLFF; CDR3 DNA: TGTGCCAGCAGCTCAGCTTACCAGATGCTTGGACAGGGGTATGAAAAACTGTTTTTT
J gene: TRBJ2-7; CDR3 length: 14; D gene: TRBD2; clone size: few; V gene: TRBV5-1; CDR3 protein: CASSLAGRNYEQYF; CDR3 DNA: TGCGCCAGCAGCTTGGCCGGGAGGAACTACGAGCAGTACTTC
J gene: TRBJ1-3; CDR3 length: 15; D gene: -; clone size: -; V gene: TRBV9; CDR3 protein: CASSVGAYEGNTIYF; CDR3 DNA: TGTGCCAGCAGCGTAGGGGCTTACGAGGGAAACACCATATATTTT
J gene: TRBJ2-5; CDR3 length: 14; D gene: TRBD2; clone size: -; V gene: TRBV28; CDR3 protein: CASRNSGRTATQYF; CDR3 DNA: TGTGCCAGCAGAAATAGCGGGAGGACCGCGACCCAGTACTTC
J gene: TRBJ2-2; CDR3 length: 16; D gene: TRBD2; clone size: -; V gene: TRBV7-3; CDR3 protein: CASSLTSGRNTGELFF; CDR3 DNA: TGTGCCAGCAGCTTAACCAGCGGGAGGAACACCGGGGAGCTGTTTTTT
J gene: TRBJ1-2; CDR3 length: 13; D gene: -; clone size: -; V gene: TRBV5-1; CDR3 protein: CASSFSGPDGYTF; CDR3 DNA: TGCGCCAGCAGCTTCTCAGGGCCTGATGGCTACACCTTC
J gene: TRBJ1-2; CDR3 length: 14; D gene: TRBD1; clone size: -; V gene: TRBV2; CDR3 protein: CASSLRGRADGYTF; CDR3 DNA: TGTGCCAGCAGTCTGAGGGGGCGGGCGGATGGCTACACCTTC
J gene: TRBJ2-7; CDR3 length: 14; D gene: -; clone size: -; V gene: TRBV5-1; CDR3 protein: CASTAHSISYEQYF; CDR3 DNA: TGCGCCAGCACTGCACATTCCATCTCCTACGAGCAGTACTTC
J gene: TRBJ2-7; CDR3 length: 17; D gene: -; clone size: -; V gene: TRBV7-2; CDR3 protein: CASSEGVAVMTPYEQYF; CDR3 DNA: TGTGCCAGCAGCGAAGGAGTAGCGGTTATGACACCCTACGAGCAGTACTTC
J gene: TRBJ1-4; CDR3 length: 14; D gene: -; clone size: -; V gene: TRBV21-1; CDR3 protein: CASSKGGPRGKLFF; CDR3 DNA: TGTGCCAGCAGCAAAGGGGGTCCCCGAGGGAAACTGTTTTTT
J gene: TRBJ1-3; CDR3 length: 15; D gene: -; clone size: -; V gene: TRBV9; CDR3 protein: CASAESLVDGNTIYF; CDR3 DNA: TGTGCCAGCGCTGAAAGTTTGGTTGACGGAAACACCATATATTTT
J gene: TRBJ2-2; CDR3 length: 16; D gene: TRBD1; clone size: -; V gene: TRBV27; CDR3 protein: CATLQRDRGVTGELFF; CDR3 DNA: TGTGCCACCCTCCAAAGGGACAGGGGAGTCACCGGGGAGCTGTTTTTT
J gene: TRBJ1-1; CDR3 length: 11; D gene: -; clone size: few; V gene: TRBV20-1; CDR3 protein: CSARRNTEAFF; CDR3 DNA: TGCAGTGCTAGAAGGAACACTGAAGCTTTCTTT
J gene: TRBJ2-7; CDR3 length: 12; D gene: -; clone size: few; V gene: TRBV6-1; CDR3 protein: CASSEAVSEQYF; CDR3 DNA: TGTGCCAGCAGTGAAGCGGTCTCCGAGCAGTACTTC
J gene: TRBJ2-5; CDR3 length: 12; D gene: -; clone size: -; V gene: TRBV5-1; CDR3 protein: CASSLPEETQYF; CDR3 DNA: TGCGCCAGCAGCTTGCCGGAAGAGACCCAGTACTTC
J gene: TRBJ1-5; CDR3 length: 16; D gene: -; clone size: -; V gene: TRBV5-8; CDR3 protein: CASSSAGGRLHQPQHF; CDR3 DNA: TGTGCCAGCAGCTCGGCCGGGGGCAGGTTGCATCAGCCCCAGCATTTT
J gene: TRBJ1-5; CDR3 length: 14; D gene: TRBD1; clone size: -; V gene: TRBV10-3; CDR3 protein: CAISPGTDNQPQHF; CDR3 DNA: TGTGCCATCAGCCCCGGGACAGATAATCAGCCCCAGCATTTT
J gene: TRBJ1-3; CDR3 length: 16; D gene: -; clone size: medium-sized; V gene: TRBV5-1; CDR3 protein: CASSYDPGGVGNTIYF; CDR3 DNA: TGCGCCAGCAGCTACGACCCGGGAGGGGTTGGAAACACCATATATTTT
J gene: TRBJ1-6; CDR3 length: 17; D gene: -; clone size: -; V gene: TRBV6-1; CDR3 protein: CASSEKGWGENNSPLHF; CDR3 DNA: TGTGCCAGCAGTGAAAAGGGCTGGGGAGAAAATAATTCACCCCTCCACTTT
J gene: TRBJ2-7; CDR3 length: 11; D gene: -; clone size: few; V gene: TRBV6-1; CDR3 protein: CASSDSYEQYF; CDR3 DNA: TGTGCCAGCAGTGATTCCTACGAGCAGTACTTC
J gene: TRBJ2-2; CDR3 length: 15; D gene: TRBD2; clone size: few; V gene: TRBV5-1; CDR3 protein: CASMRTSGKTGELFF; CDR3 DNA: TGCGCCAGCATGAGGACTAGCGGGAAAACCGGGGAGCTGTTTTTT
J gene: TRBJ2-7; CDR3 length: 15; D gene: -; clone size: -; V gene: TRBV9; CDR3 protein: CASSPVGMSSYEQYF; CDR3 DNA: TGTGCCAGCAGCCCCGTGGGCATGAGCTCCTACGAGCAGTACTTC
J gene: TRBJ2-5; CDR3 length: 14; D gene: TRBD2; clone size: -; V gene: TRBV6-1; CDR3 protein: CASRGSGRKETQYF; CDR3 DNA: TGTGCCAGCAGGGGGAGCGGGAGGAAGGAGACCCAGTACTTC
J gene: TRBJ2-5; CDR3 length: 19; D gene: TRBD2; clone size: -; V gene: TRBV28; CDR3 protein: CASRDVRAGTILRGETQYF; CDR3 DNA: TGTGCCAGCAGGGACGTCAGAGCCGGGACTATCCTTAGAGGAGAGACCCAGTACTTC
J gene: TRBJ1-3; CDR3 length: 23; D gene: -; clone size: -; V gene: TRBV30; CDR3 protein: CAWSVQPPARSLGRSYSGNTIYF; CDR3 DNA: TGTGCCTGGAGTGTACAGCCCCCCGCACGCTCTTTGGGCCGCTCTTACTCTGGAAACACCATATATTTT
J gene: TRBJ1-1; CDR3 length: 15; D gene: -; clone size: -; V gene: TRBV5-4; CDR3 protein: CASSLAGMMNTEAFF; CDR3 DNA: TGTGCCAGCAGCTTAGCAGGGATGATGAACACTGAAGCTTTCTTT
J gene: TRBJ1-6; CDR3 length: 18; D gene: -; clone size: -; V gene: TRBV27; CDR3 protein: CASRPQGGPGRLNSPLHF; CDR3 DNA: TGTGCCAGCAGACCCCAAGGAGGACCGGGACGCCTAAATTCACCCCTCCACTTT
J gene: TRBJ1-1; CDR3 length: 14; D gene: -; clone size: -; V gene: TRBV5-1; CDR3 protein: CASSPTGLDTEAFF; CDR3 DNA: TGCGCCAGCAGCCCCACAGGGTTGGACACTGAAGCTTTCTTT
J gene: TRBJ1-3; CDR3 length: 15; D gene: -; clone size: -; V gene: TRBV2; CDR3 protein: CASSEAAPSGNTIYF; CDR3 DNA: TGTGCCAGCAGTGAAGCGGCCCCATCCGGAAACACCATATATTTT
J gene: TRBJ1-1; CDR3 length: 14; D gene: -; clone size: -; V gene: TRBV2; CDR3 protein: CASLRAGTNTEAFF; CDR3 DNA: TGTGCCAGTCTAAGGGCAGGGACGAACACTGAAGCTTTCTTT
J gene: TRBJ1-5; CDR3 length: 16; D gene: -; clone size: -; V gene: TRBV30; CDR3 protein: CAWSVPGLISNQPQHF; CDR3 DNA: TGTGCCTGGAGTGTACCGGGACTGATCAGCAATCAGCCCCAGCATTTT
J gene: TRBJ2-2; CDR3 length: 13; D gene: -; clone size: -; V gene: TRBV5-4; CDR3 protein: CASSPEDTGELFF; CDR3 DNA: TGTGCCAGCAGCCCCGAGGACACCGGGGAGCTGTTTTTT
J gene: TRBJ1-4; CDR3 length: 16; D gene: TRBD1; clone size: -; V gene: TRBV19; CDR3 protein: CASSTGQGETNEKLFF; CDR3 DNA: TGTGCCAGTAGTACGGGACAGGGGGAGACTAATGAAAAACTGTTTTTT
J gene: TRBJ1-1; CDR3 length: 13; D gene: -; clone size: -; V gene: TRBV18; CDR3 protein: CASRPETYTEAFF; CDR3 DNA: TGTGCCAGCCGTCCGGAGACTTACACTGAAGCTTTCTTT
J gene: TRBJ1-1; CDR3 length: 16; D gene: -; clone size: once; V gene: TRBV10-3; CDR3 protein: CAISERQPGVNTEAFF; CDR3 DNA: TGTGCCATCAGTGAGCGCCAGCCGGGGGTAAACACTGAAGCTTTCTTT
J gene: TRBJ1-4; CDR3 length: 15; D gene: -; clone size: -; V gene: TRBV28; CDR3 protein: CASRPQARDSEKLFF; CDR3 DNA: TGTGCCAGCAGGCCCCAGGCCAGGGATTCTGAAAAACTGTTTTTT
J gene: TRBJ2-1; CDR3 length: 11; D gene: -; clone size: -; V gene: TRBV2; CDR3 protein: CASSGQSEQFF; CDR3 DNA: TGTGCCAGCAGTGGACAGAGTGAGCAGTTCTTC
J gene: TRBJ2-2; CDR3 length: 15; D gene: -; clone size: -; V gene: TRBV2; CDR3 protein: CASSGVAGRTGELFF; CDR3 DNA: TGTGCCAGCAGTGGGGTTGCGGGAAGGACCGGGGAGCTGTTTTTT
J gene: TRBJ1-5; CDR3 length: 14; D gene: -; clone size: -; V gene: TRBV2; CDR3 protein: CASSRLNSNQPQHF; CDR3 DNA: TGTGCCAGCAGTCGACTTAATAGCAATCAGCCCCAGCATTTT
J gene: TRBJ2-7; CDR3 length: 11; D gene: -; clone size: -; V gene: TRBV19; CDR3 protein: CASSIQGEQYF; CDR3 DNA: TGTGCCAGTAGTATTCAAGGCGAGCAGTACTTC
J gene: TRBJ1-4; CDR3 length: 19; D gene: TRBD1; clone size: -; V gene: TRBV7-9; CDR3 protein: CASSSIRDRGGSVNEKLFF; CDR3 DNA: TGTGCCAGCAGCAGTATTCGAGACAGGGGCGGCTCGGTTAATGAAAAACTGTTTTTT
J gene: TRBJ2-2; CDR3 length: 17; D gene: -; clone size: once; V gene: TRBV7-8; CDR3 protein: CASSLDRESRGTGELFF; CDR3 DNA: TGTGCCAGCAGCTTAGACAGGGAGTCGAGGGGCACCGGGGAGCTGTTTTTT